The rows below give T cell receptor beta chains drawn from one sample of a study of cytomegalovirus exposure and HLA in healthy donors. Measured with immunoSEQ multiplex PCR; TCRdb has only the in-frame clones, and not every one. This table holds 120,000 to 150,000 clones, roughly 81% found once. Sequenced material: PBMCs. Source of these receptors: a young woman in good health and CMV-seronegative. Each CDR3 is given with its conserved first and last residue. A D gene is named only where the DNA matches it firmly. Expanded clones are given a class, and other clones once, few, many or no size at all.

cdr3_nt,cdr3_aa,j_call,v_call,clone_size,d_call
TGTGCCAGCACCGCACCCGGGACAGGCTACGAGCAGTACTTC,CASTAPGTGYEQYF,TRBJ2-7,TRBV6-5,NA,TRBD1
TGTGCCAGTAGGCGGGACAGGGCTTTCTATGGCTACACCTTC,CASRRDRAFYGYTF,TRBJ1-2,TRBV19,few,TRBD1
TGTGCCAGCAGTTCAACCCCTCGGGTCCAAAATTCACCCCTCCACTTT,CASSSTPRVQNSPLHF,TRBJ1-6,TRBV28,NA,NA
TGTGCCAGCAGTTTATACAGGCATAATGAAAAACTGTTTTTT,CASSLYRHNEKLFF,TRBJ1-4,TRBV28,NA,NA
TGTGCCACCAGCCCACGGAGAACCTACAATGAGCAGTTCTTC,CATSPRRTYNEQFF,TRBJ2-1,TRBV15,NA,NA
TGTGCCAGCTCGCAGTCCACTCCTGGGCCCTCCTACGAGCAGTACTTC,CASSQSTPGPSYEQYF,TRBJ2-7,TRBV18,NA,NA
TGTGCCAGCAACCAGGGGGCTCGGGGCTACACCTTC,CASNQGARGYTF,TRBJ1-2,TRBV11-2,NA,TRBD1
TGCGCCAGCAGCCCACAGGGACCTTCCTACGAGCAGTACTTC,CASSPQGPSYEQYF,TRBJ2-7,TRBV5-1,NA,NA
TGTGCCAGCAGTTATGGACAGGGTGCTGCACCCCTCCACTTT,CASSYGQGAAPLHF,TRBJ1-6,TRBV6-5,NA,TRBD1
TGCGCCAGCAGCTTGGACAGGGCATCCTACGAGCAGTACTTC,CASSLDRASYEQYF,TRBJ2-7,TRBV5-1,NA,NA
TGTGCCAGCAGCTTCCGAAAGACCCCCGGGGGGGCAGCAGATACGCAGTATTTT,CASSFRKTPGGAADTQYF,TRBJ2-3,TRBV11-2,NA,TRBD2
TGTGCCAGCAGCACTGGGGACAGGGGACCCCAAGAGACCCAGTACTTC,CASSTGDRGPQETQYF,TRBJ2-5,TRBV7-3,NA,TRBD1
TGTGCCAGCAGTGAAGGCGGGAGTCACACCGGGGAGCTGTTTTTT,CASSEGGSHTGELFF,TRBJ2-2,TRBV6-1,NA,TRBD2
TGTGCCAGCAGCCAGACAGGTTACAATTCACCCCTCCACTTT,CASSQTGYNSPLHF,TRBJ1-6,TRBV28,once,NA
TGTGCCAGCAGCTTAAGTGGCAGGGTGATCGATGAGCAGTTCTTC,CASSLSGRVIDEQFF,TRBJ2-1,TRBV7-8,NA,NA
TGCAGCGTTGAACCTTTCCAGGGCTCTGGGGCTTTCTTT,CSVEPFQGSGAFF,TRBJ1-1,TRBV29-1,NA,NA
TGTGCCAGCAGCTACAGGGCTTCTGGAAACACCATATATTTT,CASSYRASGNTIYF,TRBJ1-3,TRBV7-9,NA,NA
TGTGCCAGTCGTACAGTTTCCTCTGGAAACACCATATATTTT,CASRTVSSGNTIYF,TRBJ1-3,TRBV19,NA,NA
TGTGCCAGCAGCCAAGTGGGGACAGGGTGGAACACTGAAGCTTTCTTT,CASSQVGTGWNTEAFF,TRBJ1-1,TRBV4-2,NA,TRBD1
TGTGCCAGCAGTTTTTCCCCCAGCGGGTCCCCTAGGACTGAAGCTTTCTTT,CASSFSPSGSPRTEAFF,TRBJ1-1,TRBV27,NA,NA
TGCGCCAGCCGAAATGGGGACAGATACACTGAAGCTTTCTTT,CASRNGDRYTEAFF,TRBJ1-1,TRBV5-1,NA,TRBD1
TGTGCCAGCAGCCACACCGGGACAGGGGGTGATGAGCAGTTCTTC,CASSHTGTGGDEQFF,TRBJ2-1,TRBV7-2,NA,TRBD1
TGCGCCAGCAGACCACAGGGGGCTAATGAAAAACTGTTTTTT,CASRPQGANEKLFF,TRBJ1-4,TRBV5-1,NA,TRBD1
TGTGCCAGCAGCAGGGGCGCAGGGGGCCTTAATGAAAAACTGTTTTTT,CASSRGAGGLNEKLFF,TRBJ1-4,TRBV9,once,TRBD1
TGTGCCAGCAGCGCCTCGGGAGGCTACACCTTC,CASSASGGYTF,TRBJ1-2,TRBV11-2,NA,NA
TGTGCCAGCCTACCAGGGGACCTAGCCAAAAACATTCAGTACTTC,CASLPGDLAKNIQYF,TRBJ2-4,TRBV28,NA,NA
TGCGCCAGTGCGGAGGACAGAGAGGTTAACGGAGCTTTCTTT,CASAEDREVNGAFF,TRBJ1-1,TRBV10-2,NA,NA
TGTGCCAGCAGTTCCCGGACAGGCTCGGAGACCCAGTACTTC,CASSSRTGSETQYF,TRBJ2-5,TRBV28,NA,TRBD1
TGCGCCAGCAGCTTGGAGACAGGGGGTGGCTATGGCTACACCTTC,CASSLETGGGYGYTF,TRBJ1-2,TRBV5-1,NA,TRBD1